These T cell receptor beta chains were read from a single sample in a study of T cell responses to AZD1222 COVID-19 vaccine. Using immunoSEQ multiplex PCR, the repertoire was profiled, and TCRdb retains in-frame clones only, with some absent. The table has some 150,000 clones, 90% to 95% seen once. The sample here was peripheral blood, taken on day 0 of AZD1222 vaccination. All receptors derive from an adult in good health. The CDR3 runs from the conserved cysteine through the conserved F or W. Fields, in order: V gene, D gene, clone size, J gene, CDR3 length, CDR3 protein, CDR3 DNA. A D gene is named only where the DNA matches it firmly. Some rows have no size entry. The others give once, few or many, or a class for an expanded clone.

TRBV9,TRBD2,NA,TRBJ2-3,20,CASSTRLAGTRIRRTDTQYF,TGTGCCAGCAGCACCCGACTAGCGGGAACCCGTATCCGTCGCACAGATACGCAGTATTTT
TRBV19,TRBD1,NA,TRBJ1-4,12,CASRRGAEKLFF,TGTGCCAGTCGCAGGGGGGCTGAAAAACTGTTTTTT
TRBV11-2,NA,once,TRBJ1-1,15,CASSLDPGENTEAFF,TGTGCCAGCAGCTTAGATCCGGGTGAGAACACTGAAGCTTTCTTT
TRBV4-2,NA,NA,TRBJ1-4,16,CASSPRGERTNEKLFF,TGTGCCAGCAGCCCCCGCGGGGAACGAACTAATGAAAAACTGTTTTTT
TRBV11-3,TRBD1,few,TRBJ2-5,15,CASSTRQGGQETQYF,TGTGCCAGCAGCACCCGACAGGGGGGACAAGAGACCCAGTACTTC
TRBV9,NA,once,TRBJ1-2,14,CASSVEAVNYGYTF,TGTGCCAGCAGCGTAGAGGCGGTAAACTATGGCTACACCTTC
TRBV18,NA,NA,TRBJ1-1,16,CASSPPPGVPGTEAFF,TGTGCCAGCTCACCACCGCCAGGGGTGCCGGGCACTGAAGCTTTCTTT
TRBV7-9,TRBD1,few,TRBJ1-2,13,CASSFRGGNGYTF,TGTGCCAGCAGCTTTAGAGGGGGCAATGGCTACACCTTC
TRBV19,NA,NA,TRBJ2-7,14,CASSGGQGGYEQYF,TGTGCCAGTAGTGGTGGGCAGGGTGGCTACGAGCAGTACTTC
TRBV24-1,TRBD2,NA,TRBJ2-5,15,CATSDRGLAQETQYF,TGTGCCACCAGTGACCGGGGACTAGCCCAAGAGACCCAGTACTTC
TRBV6-5,NA,NA,TRBJ1-2,14,CASSLGGPHKSDTF,TGTGCCAGCAGTCTTGGGGGGCCCCACAAATCTGACACCTTC
TRBV11-2,NA,NA,TRBJ2-5,16,CASSLTGLARQETQYF,TGTGCCAGCAGCTTAACTGGTCTAGCTCGGCAAGAGACCCAGTACTTC
TRBV6-2/TRBV6-3,TRBD1,NA,TRBJ2-3,16,CASSLYSGTASDTQYF,TGTGCCAGCAGCCTTTACTCCGGGACAGCTTCAGATACGCAGTATTTT
TRBV7-3,NA,NA,TRBJ2-1,14,CASSLVGSTDEQFF,TGTGCCAGCAGCTTAGTCGGATCAACGGATGAGCAGTTCTTC
TRBV5-4,NA,NA,TRBJ2-3,14,CASNPGADTDTQYF,TGTGCCAGCAACCCGGGGGCTGACACAGATACGCAGTATTTT
TRBV28,NA,few,TRBJ1-6,14,CASSLWSYNSPLHF,TGTGCCAGCAGTTTATGGTCCTATAATTCACCCCTCCACTTT
TRBV29-1,TRBD2,NA,TRBJ2-4,13,CSVETSGRNIQYF,TGCAGCGTTGAAACTAGCGGGAGAAACATTCAGTACTTC
TRBV18,TRBD1,NA,TRBJ1-6,20,CASSLMLRDRQSSYNSPLHF,TGTGCCAGCTCACTCATGCTCCGGGACAGACAAAGCTCCTATAATTCACCCCTCCACTTT
TRBV5-1,NA,few,TRBJ1-6,13,CASSLDRDSPLHF,TGCGCCAGCAGCTTGGACAGGGATTCACCCCTCCACTTT
TRBV21-1,NA,NA,TRBJ2-7,14,CASSTGTPQYEQYF,TGTGCCAGCAGCACCGGGACCCCTCAATACGAGCAGTACTTC
TRBV7-6,NA,NA,TRBJ2-3,15,CASSPARGSTDTQYF,TGTGCCAGCAGCCCCGCCCGGGGAAGCACAGATACGCAGTATTTT
TRBV11-2,TRBD2,NA,TRBJ2-1,15,CASSRRGDFNNEQFF,TGTGCCAGTTCGAGACGGGGGGACTTTAACAATGAGCAGTTCTTC
TRBV5-6,NA,NA,TRBJ1-1,14,CASSLYAPSTEAFF,TGTGCCAGCAGCTTGTACGCGCCTAGCACTGAAGCTTTCTTT
TRBV5-1,TRBD1,NA,TRBJ1-4,16,CASSLGPGGTGEKLFF,TGCGCCAGCAGCTTGGGTCCAGGGGGCACTGGTGAAAAACTGTTTTTT
TRBV13,NA,NA,TRBJ1-1,14,CASSLGSTNTEAFF,TGTGCCAGCAGCTTAGGCAGCACGAACACTGAAGCTTTCTTT
TRBV7-2,TRBD1,NA,TRBJ1-5,14,CASRDRYSNQPQHF,TGTGCCAGCAGGGACAGGTACTCCAATCAGCCCCAGCATTTT
TRBV6-6,NA,NA,TRBJ1-3,16,CASSYSRGAKGNTIYF,TGTGCCAGCAGTTACTCCCGGGGCGCGAAAGGAAACACCATATATTTT
TRBV9,NA,NA,TRBJ1-1,12,CASSPADTEAFF,TGTGCCAGCAGCCCCGCAGACACTGAAGCTTTCTTT
TRBV24-1,TRBD1,NA,TRBJ1-5,15,CATGSTGGAGQPQHF,TGTGCCACCGGGAGTACAGGGGGCGCCGGACAGCCCCAGCATTTT
TRBV7-2,NA,NA,TRBJ2-7,12,CASSLEVGEQYF,TGTGCCAGCAGCTTAGAAGTAGGCGAGCAGTACTTC
TRBV27,TRBD1,NA,TRBJ2-7,15,CASSLIGQGYYEQYF,TGTGCCAGCAGTTTAATCGGACAGGGGTATTACGAGCAGTACTTC
TRBV20-1,NA,NA,TRBJ1-5,11,CSARDGQPQHF,TGCAGTGCTAGAGATGGACAGCCCCAGCATTTT
TRBV4-1,NA,NA,TRBJ1-1,15,CASSQAIRGNTEAFF,TGCGCCAGCAGCCAAGCGATCAGGGGGAACACTGAAGCTTTCTTT
TRBV14,NA,few,TRBJ2-1,15,CASSRLGVPYNEQFF,TGTGCCAGCAGCCGGTTAGGGGTTCCCTACAATGAGCAGTTCTTC
TRBV27,NA,few,TRBJ2-7,12,CASSRTPYEQYF,TGTGCCAGCAGTAGGACACCTTACGAGCAGTACTTC
TRBV7-6,NA,NA,TRBJ1-4,17,CASSLQDTGTRNEKLFF,TGTGCCAGCAGCCTCCAGGACACAGGGACTCGAAATGAAAAACTGTTTTTT
TRBV6-1,NA,NA,TRBJ2-2,14,CASSDTGYTGELFF,TGTGCCAGCAGTGATACAGGGTACACCGGGGAGCTGTTTTTT